The next 32 T cell receptor beta chains were all read from a single sample in a study of persistence of HIV-infected CD4 T cells. The stimulus was an HIV-1 Gag 15-mer peptide pool, about 1 ug/peptide/mL. CD40L/CD69 double-negative CD45RO-high memory CD4+ T cells were collected. The immunoSEQ assay was version 4, run in survey mode. Only in-frame clones appear in the TCRdb table, and some are missing; sequencing was by immunoSEQ multiplex PCR. This table has under 40,000 clones, 82% appearing once. Their antigens remain unidentified. The sample in question was CD4+ T cells sorted from PBMCs after roughly 20-hour stimulation, obtained from a patient who received antiretroviral therapy. The source is an adult woman with HIV who was CMV-seropositive.

This rearrangement joins TRBV9 to TRBJ1-6; no clear D gene. Per germline, CDR1 SGDLS and CDR2 YYNGEE. CDR3 length: 15 residues. V lost 2 bases to trimming and J lost 6 bases, with 12 bases between them. The CDR3 sequence: CASSVGPRGNSPLHF. DNA of the CDR3: TGTGCCAGCAGCGTTGGGCCCCGCGGTAATTCACCCCTCCACTTT.

The J gene is TRBJ1-6, the V gene TRBV7-2; TRBD1 might be the D (6 bases). V lost 5 bases, J lost 0 bases, and 11 bases lay in between. Germline V gene lookup returns CDR1 SGHTA and CDR2 FQGNSA. CDR3 length: 16 amino acids. DNA for the CDR3: TGTGCCAGCAGCCTTACAGGGTACTCCTATAATTCACCCCTCCACTTT. Encoded protein: CASSLTGYSYNSPLHF.

This rearrangement joins TRBV9 to TRBJ2-1; D gene uncertain. Trimming stripped 0 bases from V and 7 bases from J, with 11 bases between. The CDR3 extends over 14 amino acids. CDR1 and CDR2 from the germline V gene are SGDLS and YYNGEE. The CDR3 bases are TGTGCCAGCAGCGTAGATGGGTTGATGAATGAGCAGTTCTTC. It translates to CASSVDGLMNEQFF.

V gene TRBV7-9 combines with J gene TRBJ2-7; D could derive from TRBD1 or TRBD2 (5 bases each). The V end lost 4 bases, the J end lost 5 bases, and 21 bases lay between the germline ends. Germline CDR1 reads SEHNR; CDR2 reads FQNEAQ (reference sequence). This CDR3 has 16 amino acids. The CDR3 DNA reads as TGTGCCAGCAGCTACCAACAGGCGAGGGGAAAGAACGAGCAGTACTTC. This sequence encodes CASSYQQARGKNEQYF.

V and J are TRBV11-3 and TRBJ1-1; 7 nucleotides match TRBD1. J gave up 0 bases and V 5 bases, and 0 bases lay outside the gene matches. CDR3 length: 13 residues. Germline CDR1 and CDR2: SGHNT and YENEEA. Here the CDR3 reads CASSGTVNTEAFF. The DNA of the CDR3 is TGTGCCAGCAGCGGGACAGTGAACACTGAAGCTTTCTTT.

The chain couples TRBV2 to TRBJ2-1, with D perhaps being TRBD1 or TRBD2 (6 bases each). Germline V gene data show CDR1 as SNHLY and CDR2 as FYNNEI. The CDR3 extends over 15 amino acids. V shed 8 bases and J shed 9 bases, with 23 bases lying between them. The CDR3 is CASSRERTVNSEQFF. The CDR3 region has the DNA TGTGCCAGCTCCCGGGAGCGGACAGTTAATAGTGAGCAGTTCTTC. The full variable domain, its missing parts supplied by reference TRBV2 and TRBJ2-1, is EPEVTQTPSHQVTQMGQEVILRCVPISNHLYFYWYRQILGQKVEFLVSFYNNEISEKSEIFDDQFSVERPDGSNFTLKIRSTKLEDSAMYFCASSRERTVNSEQFFGPGTRLTVL.

This rearrangement joins TRBV21-1 to TRBJ2-7; TRBD1, the D gene given by the table, was not confirmed from the DNA. TRBV21-1 is annotated as a pseudogene. This CDR3 is built from 15 residues. The CDR3 DNA reads TGTGCCAGCAGCAAAGATCAGGGCCGCTCCTACGAGCAGTACTTC. It encodes CASSKDQGRSYEQYF.

The chain has TRBV6-5 and TRBJ1-1; D gene uncertain. The CDR3 length is 13 residues. Trimming removed 7 bases from V and 7 bases from J, with 16 bases in between. CDR1 is MNHEY and CDR2 is SVGAGI in the germline V gene. Written as DNA, the CDR3 is TGTGCCAGCATCCCTCCAGGCAGTCTTGAAGCTTTCTTT. Protein: CASIPPGSLEAFF.

The chain employs TRBV30 and TRBJ1-3, with a possible D match to TRBD1 (5 bases). Deletions cut 0 bases from V and 0 bases from J, with 15 bases between. Germline values: CDR1 GTSNPN, CDR2 SVGIG (reference sequence). The CDR3 extends over 17 amino acids. The CDR3 DNA follows: TGTGCCTGGAGTGTACACGGGGCGGCCCGCTCTGGAAACACCATATATTTT. It is translated as CAWSVHGAARSGNTIYF.

J is TRBJ2-7 and V is TRBV7-8, with 10 bases lining up with TRBD1. The CDR3 length is 16 residues. From germline, CDR1 is SGHVS and CDR2 FQNEAQ. V trimming: 5 bases; J trimming: 7 bases; junction bases outside the gene matches: 14. The CDR3 loop reads CASSATPPGQGYEQYF. CDR3 DNA sequence: TGTGCCAGCAGCGCCACCCCCCCGGGACAGGGGTATGAGCAGTACTTC.

The chain recombines TRBV5-1 with TRBJ2-7, with D maybe TRBD1 (6 bases). The CDR3 is made up of 16 amino acids. Trimming cost V 0 bases and J 3 bases, with 16 bases left between them. Germline lookup yields CDR1 SGHRS and CDR2 YFSETQ. The CDR3 sequence: CASSLARGQTRYEQYF. The DNA of the CDR3 is TGCGCCAGCAGCTTGGCACGTGGACAGACCCGCTACGAGCAGTACTTC.

V is TRBV10-3 and J is TRBJ2-7, with D hard to call. Germline V CDR1 and CDR2: ENHRY, SYGVKD. The CDR3 runs to 13 residues. Trimming left V 2 bases short and J 5 bases short, with 10 bases between. CDR3 DNA sequence: TGTGCCATCAGTGAGATCCCCGCGGACGAGCAGTACTTC. Translation: CAISEIPADEQYF.

The chain joins TRBV6-6 to TRBJ2-1; 7 bases fit TRBD1. Trimming cost V 6 bases and J 6 bases; bases outside gene matches: 11. CDR3 length: 15 amino acids. CDR1 MNHNY and CDR2 SVGAGI come from the germline V gene (reference sequence). CDR3 amino acids: CASRLWGQTTNEQFF. DNA for the CDR3: TGTGCCAGCAGACTGTGGGGACAGACCACCAATGAGCAGTTCTTC.

The chain uses TRBV7-9 and TRBJ2-5; D not resolved. V was clipped by 1 base and J by 1 base, with 10 bases between them. The CDR3 length is 15 residues. Germline loops: CDR1 SEHNR, CDR2 FQNEAQ (reference sequence). The CDR3 loop reads CASSLVSGLQETQYF. In DNA form, the CDR3 reads TGTGCCAGCAGCTTAGTAAGTGGGCTCCAAGAGACCCAGTACTTC.

The J gene is TRBJ2-7, the V gene TRBV12-3 or TRBV12-4; 10 bases are shared with TRBD2. V was pared by 6 bases and J by 11 bases, with 4 bases of the junction left unmatched. The CDR3 sequence is 11 residues long. In nucleotides, the CDR3 is TGTGCCAGCAGCGGACTAGCGGCAAAGTACTTC. Protein: CASSGLAAKYF.

The chain is built from TRBV6-5 and TRBJ1-6, with 7 bases aligning to TRBD1. Germline CDR1 reads MNHEY; CDR2 reads SVGAGI. This CDR3 region has 13 residues. Germline trimming cut 7 bases from V and 6 bases from J; bases unmatched to any gene: 3. The CDR3 sequence is CASTGTVNSPLHF. The CDR3, as DNA: TGTGCCAGCACCGGGACAGTTAATTCACCCCTCCACTTT.

This clone turned up a few times. V usage is TRBV5-1 and J usage is TRBJ1-5; D is uncertain. The germline CDR1 and CDR2 sequences are SGHRS and YFSETQ. The ends were cut back, 1 base at V and 4 bases at J, with 12 bases in the middle. This CDR3 has 15 residues. DNA of the CDR3: TGCGCCAGCAGCTTGTCGGCACAGCCAAATCAGCCCCAGCATTTT. Translated: CASSLSAQPNQPQHF.

The J gene is TRBJ2-4, the V gene TRBV29-1, with D perhaps matching TRBD1 (6 bases). This CDR3 has 13 amino acids. The V end was cut by 7 bases, the J end by 13 bases, with 23 bases between. CDR1 and CDR2 from the germline V gene are SQVTM and ANQGSEA. CDR3 nucleotide sequence: TGCAGCGCCCACCTATCTGGGGGCGATAAACAGTACTTC. This gives the protein CSAHLSGGDKQYF.

The CDR3 sequence is CASSFRRGTDGYTF. Here the CDR3 DNA reads TGTGCCAGCAGCTTTAGAAGGGGTACGGATGGCTACACCTTC. V is TRBV3-1 (or the pseudogene TRBV3-2) and J is TRBJ1-2; TRBD1 might be the D (5 bases). Germline V gene data show CDR1 as LGHDT and CDR2 as YNNKEL (reference sequence). Deletions cut 5 bases from V and 6 bases from J, with 16 bases between. The CDR3 spans 14 residues.

The chain couples TRBV5-1 to TRBJ1-1; the D gene is possibly TRBD1 (5 bases). Trimming stripped 1 base from V and 5 bases from J, with 9 bases between. The CDR3 sequence is 13 residues long. Germline V CDR1 and CDR2: SGHRS, YFSETQ. CDR3 amino acids: CASSLQGRTEAFF. CDR3 DNA sequence: TGCGCCAGCAGCTTGCAGGGTAGGACTGAAGCTTTCTTT. Using reference TRBV5-1 and TRBJ1-1 for the parts outside the CDR3, the full variable domain is KAGVTQTPRYLIKTRGQQVTLSCSPISGHRSVSWYQQTPGQGLQFLFEYFSETQRNKGNFPGRFSGRQFSNSRSEMNVSTLELGDSALYLCASSLQGRTEAFFGQGTRLTVV.

This CDR3 is CSVKTGGLGTEAFF. CDR3 nucleotides: TGCAGCGTTAAAACCGGGGGTTTGGGCACTGAAGCTTTCTTT. The chain recombines TRBV29-1 with TRBJ1-1; tentative D call: TRBD1 (5 bases). The CDR3 covers 14 residues. With 5 bases removed from V and 4 bases from J, the gap between germline ends came to 17 bases. Germline V gene lookup returns CDR1 SQVTM and CDR2 ANQGSEA.

This rearrangement joins TRBV5-6 to TRBJ2-1, with unresolved D. The CDR3 has 11 amino acids. V lost 4 bases to trimming and J lost 7 bases, with 6 bases between them. CDR1 is SGHDT and CDR2 is YYEEEE in the germline V gene. CDR3 sequence: CASSRRNEQFF. The CDR3 coding sequence is TGTGCCAGCAGCAGAAGAAATGAGCAGTTCTTC. Together with reference TRBV5-6 and TRBJ2-1, the CDR3 gives the full variable domain: DAGVTQSPTHLIKTRGQQVTLRCSPKSGHDTVSWYQQALGQGPQFIFQYYEEEERQRGNFPDRFSGHQFPNYSSELNVNALLLGDSALYLCASSRRNEQFFGPGTRLTVL.

This rearrangement joins TRBV5-6 to TRBJ1-1; D is perhaps TRBD1 (5 bases). V was clipped by 0 bases and J by 6 bases, with 15 bases between them. The CDR3 has 15 residues. From germline, CDR1 is SGHDT and CDR2 YYEEEE. The CDR3 loop reads CASSLEPGWGAEAFF. CDR3 bases: TGTGCCAGCAGCTTGGAGCCAGGGTGGGGGGCTGAAGCTTTCTTT. Using reference TRBV5-6 and TRBJ1-1 for the parts outside the CDR3, the full variable domain is DAGVTQSPTHLIKTRGQQVTLRCSPKSGHDTVSWYQQALGQGPQFIFQYYEEEERQRGNFPDRFSGHQFPNYSSELNVNALLLGDSALYLCASSLEPGWGAEAFFGQGTRLTVV.

The rearrangement links TRBV5-1 to TRBJ1-5, with TRBD1 as a possible D gene (6 bases). Per the germline V gene, CDR1 is SGHRS and CDR2 is YFSETQ. Trimming took off 0 bases at V and 0 bases at J, with 10 bases between the two ends. This CDR3 spans 16 amino acids. Written as DNA, the CDR3 is TGCGCCAGCAGCTTGGAGGGGGGCAATAGCAATCAGCCCCAGCATTTT. Its translation is CASSLEGGNSNQPQHF.

V and J are TRBV5-5 and TRBJ2-7; D not resolved. Per germline, CDR1 SGHKS and CDR2 YYEKEE (reference sequence). Trimming stripped 0 bases from V and 1 base from J, with 8 bases between. The CDR3 spans 14 residues. The chain's CDR3 is CASSLAPTSYEQYF. DNA for the CDR3: TGTGCCAGCAGCTTGGCTCCTACTTCCTACGAGCAGTACTTC.

The sample holds one count of this clone. The chain links TRBV6-5 to TRBJ1-1; tentative D call: TRBD1 (6 bases). Germline assignment: CDR1 MNHEY and CDR2 SVGAGI. V gave up 11 bases and J gave up 0 bases, with 13 bases separating them. The CDR3 length is 13 residues. The CDR3 sequence is CAGADRLNTEAFF. The CDR3 DNA sequence: TGTGCCGGGGCAGACAGGTTGAACACTGAAGCTTTCTTT.

In its sample, this clone was seen a few times. The chain combines TRBV9 with TRBJ2-1; D possibly corresponds to TRBD1 (5 bases). The germline V gene encodes CDR1 SGDLS and CDR2 YYNGEE. The CDR3 covers 18 residues. The ends were cut back, 0 bases at V and 0 bases at J, with 16 bases in the middle. This CDR3 is CASSVGEWGPSSYNEQFF. CDR3 DNA: TGTGCCAGCAGCGTAGGCGAGTGGGGCCCGAGCTCCTACAATGAGCAGTTCTTC. Full variable domain (remainder filled in from reference TRBV9 and TRBJ2-1): DSGVTQTPKHLITATGQRVTLRCSPRSGDLSVYWYQQSLDQGLQFLIQYYNGEERAKGNILERFSAQQFPDLHSELNLSSLELGDSALYFCASSVGEWGPSSYNEQFFGPGTRLTVL.

This chain connects TRBV5-4 to TRBJ2-7; D might be TRBD1 or TRBD2, each matching 5 bases. CDR1 is SGHNT, CDR2 YYREEE, per germline (reference sequence). This CDR3 spans 13 amino acids. Trimming stripped 1 base from V and 1 base from J, with 6 bases between. CDR3: CASSLWGSYEQYF. The DNA of the CDR3 is TGTGCCAGCAGCTTGTGGGGGTCCTACGAGCAGTACTTC.

The V gene is TRBV28, the J gene TRBJ2-7; no definite D call. V lost 3 bases and J lost 7, with 16 bases in between. Germline V gives CDR1 MDHEN, CDR2 SYDVKM. The CDR3 totals 14 residues. CDR3 loop: CASSLLLTSREQYF. CDR3 nucleotides: TGTGCCAGCAGTTTGCTACTTACCTCTCGTGAGCAGTACTTC.

The CDR3 region has the DNA TGTGCCACCAGTGATTCACCAGGGGCCGGCGAGGAGCAGTACTTC. Its protein product is CATSDSPGAGEEQYF. This sequence joins TRBV24-1 and TRBJ2-7; TRBD1 is a possible D gene (6 bases). Germline V gene sequence: CDR1 KGHDR, CDR2 SFDVKD. CDR3 size: 15 residues. Trimming removed 2 bases at V and 7 bases at J, with 17 bases between.

The chain couples TRBV27 to TRBJ1-2, with TRBD1 as a possible D gene (6 bases). This CDR3 comprises 19 residues. V dropped 8 bases and J dropped 0 bases, with 28 bases sitting between them. CDR1 and CDR2 from the germline V gene are MNHEY and SMNVEV (reference sequence). The CDR3 DNA is TGTGCCAGCCCCAACTGGTGGAGGCAGGGGAAGAGGGCTAACTATGGCTACACCTTC. Its protein is CASPNWWRQGKRANYGYTF.

This clone was seen only once. V usage is TRBV28 and J usage is TRBJ2-2; 7 nucleotides line up with TRBD2. The CDR3 contains 18 residues. J was trimmed by 8 bases and V by 11 bases; bases with no gene match: 26. Germline-derived CDR1 and CDR2 are MDHEN and SYDVKM. The CDR3 is CASRGLAVHAAQVGELFF. Written as DNA, the CDR3 is TGTGCCTCAAGAGGTCTAGCGGTACACGCCGCCCAAGTGGGGGAGCTGTTTTTT. Together with reference TRBV28 and TRBJ2-2, the CDR3 gives the full variable domain: DVKVTQSSRYLVKRTGEKVFLECVQDMDHENMFWYRQDPGLGLRLIYFSYDVKMKEKGDIPEGYSVSREKKERFSLILESASTNQTSMYLCASRGLAVHAAQVGELFFGEGSRLTVL.